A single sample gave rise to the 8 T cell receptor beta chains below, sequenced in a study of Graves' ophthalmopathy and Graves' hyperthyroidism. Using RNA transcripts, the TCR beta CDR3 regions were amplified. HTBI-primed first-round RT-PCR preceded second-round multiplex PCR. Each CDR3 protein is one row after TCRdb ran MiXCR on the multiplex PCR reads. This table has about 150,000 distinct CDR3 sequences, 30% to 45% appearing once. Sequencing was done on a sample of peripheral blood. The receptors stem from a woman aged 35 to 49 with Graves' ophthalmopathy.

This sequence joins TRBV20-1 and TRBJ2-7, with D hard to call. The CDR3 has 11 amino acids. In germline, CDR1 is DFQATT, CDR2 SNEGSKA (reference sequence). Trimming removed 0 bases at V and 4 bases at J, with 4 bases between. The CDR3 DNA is TGCAGTGCTAGAGACGCGTACGAGCAGTACTTC. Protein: CSARDAYEQYF.

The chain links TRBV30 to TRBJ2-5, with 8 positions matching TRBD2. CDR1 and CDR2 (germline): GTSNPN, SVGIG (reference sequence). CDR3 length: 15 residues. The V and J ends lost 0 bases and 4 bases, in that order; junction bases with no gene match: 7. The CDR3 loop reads CAWSVRLARGETQYF. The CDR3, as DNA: TGTGCCTGGAGTGTACGACTAGCGAGGGGAGAGACCCAGTACTTC.

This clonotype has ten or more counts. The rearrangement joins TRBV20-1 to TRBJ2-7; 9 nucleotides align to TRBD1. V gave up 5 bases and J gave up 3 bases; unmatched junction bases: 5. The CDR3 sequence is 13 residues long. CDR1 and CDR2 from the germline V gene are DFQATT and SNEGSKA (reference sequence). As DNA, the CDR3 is TGCAGTGCTCCAACGGGACAGGGCTACGAGCAGTACTTC. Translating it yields CSAPTGQGYEQYF.

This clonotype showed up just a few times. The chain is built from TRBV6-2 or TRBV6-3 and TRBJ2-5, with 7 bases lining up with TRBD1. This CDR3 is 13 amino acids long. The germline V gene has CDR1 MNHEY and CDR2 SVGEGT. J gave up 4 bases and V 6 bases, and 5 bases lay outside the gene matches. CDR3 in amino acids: CASSNRGRETQYF. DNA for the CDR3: TGTGCCAGCAGCAACAGGGGTCGAGAGACCCAGTACTTC.

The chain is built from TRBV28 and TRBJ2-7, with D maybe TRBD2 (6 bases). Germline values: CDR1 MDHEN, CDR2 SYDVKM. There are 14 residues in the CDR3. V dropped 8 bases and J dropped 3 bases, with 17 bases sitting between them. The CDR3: CASGPWAGYYEQYF. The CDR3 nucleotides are TGTGCCAGCGGCCCCTGGGCGGGGTACTACGAGCAGTACTTC.

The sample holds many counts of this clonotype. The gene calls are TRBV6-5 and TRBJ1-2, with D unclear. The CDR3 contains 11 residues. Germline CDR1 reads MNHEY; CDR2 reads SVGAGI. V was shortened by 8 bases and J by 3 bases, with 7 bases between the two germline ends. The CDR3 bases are TGTGCCAGCGGCGGGGACTATGGCTACACCTTC. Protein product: CASGGDYGYTF.

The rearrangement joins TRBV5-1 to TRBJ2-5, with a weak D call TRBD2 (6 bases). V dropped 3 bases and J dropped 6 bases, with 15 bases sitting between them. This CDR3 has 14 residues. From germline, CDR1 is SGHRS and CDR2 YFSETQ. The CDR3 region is CASSSVQGGKTQYF. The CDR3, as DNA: TGCGCCAGCAGCTCGGTGCAGGGCGGGAAGACCCAGTACTTC.

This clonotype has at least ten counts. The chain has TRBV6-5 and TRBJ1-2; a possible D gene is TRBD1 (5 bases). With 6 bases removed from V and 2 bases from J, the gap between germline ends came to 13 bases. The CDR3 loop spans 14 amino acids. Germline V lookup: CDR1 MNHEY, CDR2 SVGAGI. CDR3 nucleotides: TGTGCCAGCAGACCCTCGGGGGGGAACTATGGCTACACCTTC. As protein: CASRPSGGNYGYTF.